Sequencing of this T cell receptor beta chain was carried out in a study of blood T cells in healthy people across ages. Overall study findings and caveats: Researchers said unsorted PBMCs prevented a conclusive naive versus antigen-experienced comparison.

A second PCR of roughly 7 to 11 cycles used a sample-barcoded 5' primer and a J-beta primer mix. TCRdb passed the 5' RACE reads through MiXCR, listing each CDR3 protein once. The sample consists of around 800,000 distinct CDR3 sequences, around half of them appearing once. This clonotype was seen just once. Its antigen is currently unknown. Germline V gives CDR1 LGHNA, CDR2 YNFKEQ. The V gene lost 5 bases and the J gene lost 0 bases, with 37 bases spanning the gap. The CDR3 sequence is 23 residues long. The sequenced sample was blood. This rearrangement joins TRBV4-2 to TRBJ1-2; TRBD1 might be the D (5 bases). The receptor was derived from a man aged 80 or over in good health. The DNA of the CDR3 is TGTGCCAGCAGCGGAGGATCCAGGGTCCCTTTACCCGAACTCACCAAACCTAACTATGGCTACACCTTC. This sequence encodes CASSGGSRVPLPELTKPNYGYTF.